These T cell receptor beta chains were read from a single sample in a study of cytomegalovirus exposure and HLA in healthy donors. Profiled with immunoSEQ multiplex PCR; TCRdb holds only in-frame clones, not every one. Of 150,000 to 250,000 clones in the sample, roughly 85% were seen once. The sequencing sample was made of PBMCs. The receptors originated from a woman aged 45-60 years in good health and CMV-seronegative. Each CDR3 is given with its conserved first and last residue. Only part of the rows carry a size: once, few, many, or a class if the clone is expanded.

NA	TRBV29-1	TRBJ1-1	CSGRWEMNTEAFF
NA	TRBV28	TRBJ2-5	CASSPGTGVWWETQYF
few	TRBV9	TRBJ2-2	CASKQGGTGELFF
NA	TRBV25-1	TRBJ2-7	CATLRESSYEQYF
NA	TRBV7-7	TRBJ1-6	CASSGGVDSPLHF
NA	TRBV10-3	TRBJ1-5	CAISQTAFGDQPQHF
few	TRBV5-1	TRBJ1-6	CASSSDMSSYNSPLHF
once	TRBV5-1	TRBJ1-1	CASSTTPGQRPTEAFF
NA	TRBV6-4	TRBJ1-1	CASKMYHRDGTEAFF
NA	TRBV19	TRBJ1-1	CASSMFPGANTEAFF
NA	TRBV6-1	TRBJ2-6	CASSVGQHLAGANVLTF
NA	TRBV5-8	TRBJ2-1	CASSQLAGVPNEQFF
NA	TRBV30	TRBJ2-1	CAWSSADYNEQFF
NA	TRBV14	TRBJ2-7	CASSRGDRVVEQYF
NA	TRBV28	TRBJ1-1	CASSSSGTVCEAFF
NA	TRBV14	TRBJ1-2	CASSQEGWGGRFGYTF
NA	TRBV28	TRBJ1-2	CASSPRDRASYGYTF
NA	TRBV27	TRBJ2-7	CASSSPGQGPYEQYF